This entry lists 20 T cell receptor beta chains sequenced from one sample in a study of shared clonotypes between healthy human individuals. Some clones are missing from TCRdb's copy, which holds only in-frame ones; the method was immunoSEQ multiplex PCR. The repertoire holds some 1 million clones, with roughly 75% as singletons. Specimen: memory CD4+ T cells sorted from blood. Subset reported: CD45RA-negative fraction. The receptor source for this set is a man aged 18-30 years in good health.

This clone turned up a few times. The same CDR3 also results from other DNA sequences found in this sample. The chain uses TRBV18 and TRBJ2-2; D remains unclear. CDR1 and CDR2 from the germline V gene are KGHSH and LQKENI. The CDR3 totals 13 residues. V was cut by 2 bases and J by 6 bases, with 7 bases left in between. The CDR3 sequence: CASSPGASGELFF. DNA of the CDR3: TGTGCCAGCTCACCAGGAGCCTCCGGGGAGCTGTTTTTT.

V and J are TRBV5-3 and TRBJ2-1; D may correspond to TRBD1 or TRBD2 (5 bases each). TRBV5-3 is flagged as an ORF with uncertain function. CDR3 size: 15 residues. The ends were cut back, 1 base at V and 6 bases at J, with 14 bases in the middle. CDR3 residues: CARSLRASRGNEQFF. The DNA for the CDR3 is TGTGCCAGAAGCTTGAGGGCATCGAGGGGCAATGAGCAGTTCTTC.

CDR3 nucleotides: TGTGCCAGCAGAGAAACCGGGACAGGGAACACCGGGGAGCTGTTTTTT. As protein: CASRETGTGNTGELFF. The rearrangement links TRBV6-6 to TRBJ2-2; 8 bases are a match to TRBD1. The CDR3 is 16 residues long. The germline V gene encodes CDR1 MNHNY and CDR2 SVGAGI (reference sequence). The junction had 7 bases not matched to a gene; V was cut back by 6 bases and J by 1 base.

A single count supports this clone. This sequence joins TRBV19 and TRBJ1-6; D gene ambiguous. The CDR3 contains 15 residues. Trimming took 5 bases from V and 6 from J, leaving 14 bases between them. CDR1 is LNHDA and CDR2 is SQIVND in the germline V gene (reference sequence). CDR3 in DNA: TGTGCCAGTAGTTCCTGGGCAGCCGCTAATTCACCCCTCCACTTT. Amino acids: CASSSWAAANSPLHF.

The chain links TRBV6-1 to TRBJ1-5; a possible D gene is TRBD1 (5 bases). Germline V gene sequence: CDR1 MNHNS, CDR2 SASEGT. The CDR3 runs 13 residues. Trimming shortened V by 5 bases and J by 3 bases, and 8 bases separated the two germline ends. The CDR3 region has the DNA TGTGCCAGCAGTAGGGACTTCAATCAGCCCCAGCATTTT. Amino acids: CASSRDFNQPQHF.

The rearrangement uses TRBV7-8 and TRBJ2-7; TRBD2 aligns across 9 bases. Unmatched junction bases numbered 7, after V lost 4 bases and J lost 3 bases. This CDR3 spans 15 amino acids. Germline CDR1 is SGHVS and CDR2 is FQNEAQ. The CDR3 coding sequence is TGTGCCAGCAGCTCCCAGGCTAGCGGGATCTACGAGCAGTACTTC. Translating it yields CASSSQASGIYEQYF.

This clone has a single count. V gene TRBV9 combines with J gene TRBJ1-5, with TRBD1 matching over 8 bases. Germline CDR1 is SGDLS and CDR2 is YYNGEE. This CDR3 has 15 amino acids. The ends lost 1 base at V and 5 bases at J; junction bases unmatched: 5. CDR3 protein: CASSVSGQDDQPQHF. The CDR3, as DNA: TGTGCCAGCAGCGTATCGGGACAGGATGATCAGCCCCAGCATTTT.

V usage is TRBV6-1 and J usage is TRBJ1-1; the D gene is possibly TRBD1 (5 bases). Trimming removed 2 bases at V and 3 bases at J, with 16 bases between. Per germline, CDR1 MNHNS and CDR2 SASEGT. The CDR3 spans 16 residues. CDR3 sequence reads: CASSENFGTMYTEAFF. The CDR3 DNA reads TGTGCCAGCAGTGAAAATTTCGGGACGATGTACACTGAAGCTTTCTTT.

This chain connects TRBV6-1 to TRBJ2-7; perhaps D is TRBD1 or TRBD2 (5 bases each). The CDR3 is made up of 14 amino acids. The germline V gene has CDR1 MNHNS and CDR2 SASEGT. The V and J ends lost 4 bases and 7 bases respectively, with 17 bases between them. The CDR3 loop reads CASSVGGSLREQYF. The CDR3 DNA reads as TGTGCCAGCAGTGTTGGGGGATCCCTACGAGAGCAGTACTTC.

V is TRBV2 and J is TRBJ1-2; possibly TRBD1 for D (6 bases). The CDR3 is made up of 16 amino acids. V was trimmed by 6 bases and J by 4 bases, leaving 21 bases between them. Germline values: CDR1 SNHLY, CDR2 FYNNEI. The CDR3 sequence is CASRSGGGGRGYGYTF. CDR3 bases: TGTGCCAGCAGATCCGGAGGGGGGGGCCGTGGCTATGGCTACACCTTC.

This chain joins TRBV19 and TRBJ1-6; tentatively, D is TRBD1 (5 bases). The CDR3 is 16 residues long. Deletions cut 7 bases from V and 8 bases from J, with 21 bases between. Germline values: CDR1 LNHDA, CDR2 SQIVND (reference sequence). The CDR3 DNA sequence: TGTGCCAGTAAAAGGGACGGGAAGATCGGCGATTCACCCCTCCACTTT. Translated: CASKRDGKIGDSPLHF.

This chain links TRBV5-1 with TRBJ1-2, with 9 bases lining up with TRBD1. V was clipped by 4 bases and J by 5 bases; unmatched bases: 9. CDR1 is SGHRS and CDR2 is YFSETQ in the germline V gene. This CDR3 has 15 amino acids. The DNA for the CDR3 is TGCGCCAGCAGCCTAAAAGGGACAGGGATTTATGGCTACACCTTC. Translation: CASSLKGTGIYGYTF.

The rearrangement joins TRBV7-2 to TRBJ2-6; D gene ambiguous. Trimming removed 1 base from V and 0 bases from J, with 16 bases in between. CDR3 length: 19 residues. The germline V gene has CDR1 SGHTA and CDR2 FQGNSA. The CDR3 loop is CASSLVLTSLSSGANVLTF. CDR3 nucleotide sequence: TGTGCCAGCAGCTTAGTCCTAACATCGTTGAGCTCTGGGGCCAACGTCCTGACTTTC.

This clone has only a few counts. The V and J genes are TRBV11-2 and TRBJ2-4; D may correspond to TRBD1 or TRBD2 (7 bases each). Trimming pared 5 bases from V and 7 bases from J, leaving 15 bases between. CDR1 and CDR2 (germline): SGHAT, FQNNGV. The CDR3 is 14 amino acids. CDR3: CASSRGQGGNIQYF. The CDR3 DNA reads as TGTGCCAGCAGCAGAGGTCAGGGGGGGAACATTCAGTACTTC.

This clone was recorded only once. The CDR3 DNA sequence: TGTGCCAGCAGCCAAGATTCGGGGAACACTGAAGCTTTCTTT. It yields the protein CASSQDSGNTEAFF. The chain combines TRBV4-2 with TRBJ1-1, with no clear D. There are 14 residues in the CDR3. Looked up from germline, CDR1 is LGHNA and CDR2 is YNFKEQ. Trimming removed 0 bases at V and 1 base at J, with 6 bases between.

As to this clone: Other DNA variants within this sample encode the same CDR3. V and J are TRBV7-2 and TRBJ1-4; TRBD1 agrees at 8 bases. Germline CDR1 reads SGHTA; CDR2 reads FQGNSA. The CDR3 totals 15 residues. V gave up 1 base and J gave up 5 bases; unmatched junction bases: 3. CDR3 loop: CASSLGGTGNEKLFF. In nucleotides, the CDR3 is TGTGCCAGCAGCTTAGGAGGGACAGGCAATGAAAAACTGTTTTTT.

This clone was counted once. V and J are TRBV29-1 and TRBJ1-3, with a weak D call TRBD1 (6 bases). The CDR3 totals 13 residues. Germline V gene data show CDR1 as SQVTM and CDR2 as ANQGSEA. Trimming pared 4 bases from V and 8 bases from J, leaving 15 bases between. CDR3 in DNA: TGCAGCGTTGTGGCGGGGGGGGCGGACACCATATATTTT. Its protein is CSVVAGGADTIYF. Filled out from reference TRBV29-1 and TRBJ1-3, the complete variable domain reads SAVISQKPSRDICQRGTSLTIQCQVDSQVTMMFWYRQQPGQSLTLIATANQGSEATYESGFVIDKFPISRPNLTFSTLTVSNMSPEDSSIYLCSVVAGGADTIYFGEGSWLTVV.

This chain uses TRBV29-1 with TRBJ2-5, with D unresolved. V was trimmed by 3 bases and J by 4 bases, leaving 9 bases between them. Germline assignment: CDR1 SQVTM and CDR2 ANQGSEA. The CDR3 is 12 residues long. CDR3 sequence (DNA): TGCAGCGTTGAGCTGGGTCCAGAGACCCAGTACTTC. The encoded protein is CSVELGPETQYF.

The chain links TRBV20-1 to TRBJ2-7; D might be TRBD1 or TRBD2, each matching 5 bases. This CDR3 contains 10 residues. V dropped 5 bases and J dropped 3 bases, with 5 bases sitting between them. The germline V gene encodes CDR1 DFQATT and CDR2 SNEGSKA (reference sequence). CDR3 sequence reads: CSAGGYEQYF. The CDR3 DNA follows: TGCAGTGCTGGGGGCTACGAGCAGTACTTC.

This clone was seen a single time. The same CDR3 is also encoded by other DNA sequences in this sample. This rearrangement joins TRBV18 to TRBJ1-4; D gene ambiguous. This CDR3 has 13 amino acids. In germline, CDR1 is KGHSH, CDR2 LQKENI. V gave up 2 bases and J gave up 7 bases, with 8 bases separating them. CDR3 nucleotide sequence: TGTGCCAGCTCACCAGGGGTTGGTGAAAAACTGTTTTTT. Its protein product is CASSPGVGEKLFF.